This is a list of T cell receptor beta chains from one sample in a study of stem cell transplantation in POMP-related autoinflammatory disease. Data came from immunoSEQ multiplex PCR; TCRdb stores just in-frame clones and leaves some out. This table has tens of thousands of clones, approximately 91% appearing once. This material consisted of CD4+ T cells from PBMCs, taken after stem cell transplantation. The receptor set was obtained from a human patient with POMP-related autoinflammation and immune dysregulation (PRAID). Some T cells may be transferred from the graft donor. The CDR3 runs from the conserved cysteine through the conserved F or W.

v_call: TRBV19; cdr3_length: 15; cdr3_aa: CASSIIVSYDNEQFF
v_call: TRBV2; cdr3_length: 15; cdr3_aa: CASIWDRGGRSPLHF
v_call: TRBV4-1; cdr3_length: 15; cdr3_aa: CASSQDGGQGLIQYF
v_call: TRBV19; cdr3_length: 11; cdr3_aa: CASSRADTQYF
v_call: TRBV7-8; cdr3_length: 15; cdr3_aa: CASNSVTGGATEAFF
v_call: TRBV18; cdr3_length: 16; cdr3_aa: CASSSLPGPQTSEAFF
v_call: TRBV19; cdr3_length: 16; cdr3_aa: CASSTLVGSYNSPLHF
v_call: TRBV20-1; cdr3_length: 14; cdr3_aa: CSASRRTGDYGYTF
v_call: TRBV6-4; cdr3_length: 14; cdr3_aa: CASSDSPGVNEQFF
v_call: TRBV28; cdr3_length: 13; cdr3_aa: CASRRQGVQPQHF
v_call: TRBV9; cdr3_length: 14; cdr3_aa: CASSVVGQGSEQFF
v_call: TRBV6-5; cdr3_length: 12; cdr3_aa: CASSSETGEQFF
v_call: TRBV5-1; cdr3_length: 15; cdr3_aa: CASSFGGGLTGELFF
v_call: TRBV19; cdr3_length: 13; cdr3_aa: CASSPGLAGKQFF
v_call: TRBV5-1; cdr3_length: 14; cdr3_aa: CASSLEYSYNEQFF
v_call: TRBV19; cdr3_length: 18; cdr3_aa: CASSMGPRRYRGTGELFF
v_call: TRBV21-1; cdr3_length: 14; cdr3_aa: CASGTVQRRYEQYF
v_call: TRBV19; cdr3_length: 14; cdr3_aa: CARRGGDFTDTQYF
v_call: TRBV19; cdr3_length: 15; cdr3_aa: CASSISAVNTDTQYF
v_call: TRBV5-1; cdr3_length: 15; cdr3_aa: CASSLGGTGTDTQYF
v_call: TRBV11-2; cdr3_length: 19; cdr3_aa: CASSTIPGQGSSGANVLTF
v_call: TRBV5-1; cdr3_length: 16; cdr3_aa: CASSLAGQGYQETQYF
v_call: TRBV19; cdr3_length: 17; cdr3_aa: CASSMGLAGDPSYEQYF
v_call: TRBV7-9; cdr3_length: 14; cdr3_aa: CASSFSWDTGELFF
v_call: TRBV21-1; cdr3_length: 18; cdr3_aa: CASSKERQGSYSNQPQHF
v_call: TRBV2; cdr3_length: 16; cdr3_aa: CASSGIGQLNTGELFF
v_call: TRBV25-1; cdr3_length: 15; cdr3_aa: CASSTRPARTDTQYF
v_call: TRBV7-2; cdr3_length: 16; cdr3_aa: CASSSGRGAPTDTQYF
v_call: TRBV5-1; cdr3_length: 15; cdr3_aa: CASSLAVSSYNEQFF
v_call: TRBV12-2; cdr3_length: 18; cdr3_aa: CASRLFASPGLVSDTQYF
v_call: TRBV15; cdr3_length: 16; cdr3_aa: CATSDQLDSGANVLTF
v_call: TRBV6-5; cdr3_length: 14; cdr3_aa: CASKKLAGVDTQYF
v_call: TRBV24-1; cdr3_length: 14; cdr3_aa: CATSSSGNTDTQYF
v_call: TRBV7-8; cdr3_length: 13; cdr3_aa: CASSFPSTDTQYF
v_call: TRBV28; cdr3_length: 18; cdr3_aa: CASSLGGGGPSGANVLTF
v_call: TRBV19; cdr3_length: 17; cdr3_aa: CASSIGGLAGGADTQYF
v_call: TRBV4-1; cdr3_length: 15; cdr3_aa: CASSQQGSGANVLTF
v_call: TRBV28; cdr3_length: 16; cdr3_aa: CASSVGAQWGVNGYTF
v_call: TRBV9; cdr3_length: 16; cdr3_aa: CASSVVGVSGANVLTF
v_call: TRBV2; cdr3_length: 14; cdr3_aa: CASTQGGWGTEAFF
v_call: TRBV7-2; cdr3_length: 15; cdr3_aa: CASSPEIWQTYEQYF
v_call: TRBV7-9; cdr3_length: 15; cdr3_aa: CASSLLAGGQETQYF
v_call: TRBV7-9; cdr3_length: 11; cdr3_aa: CASSLGVEAFF
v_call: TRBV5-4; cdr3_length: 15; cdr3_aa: CASSLETSGKETQYF
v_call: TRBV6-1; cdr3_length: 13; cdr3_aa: CASSDSSGNTIYF
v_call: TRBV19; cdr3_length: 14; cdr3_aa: CASKQEVANEKLFF
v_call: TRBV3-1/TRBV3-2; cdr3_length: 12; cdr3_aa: CASSKLNQPQHF
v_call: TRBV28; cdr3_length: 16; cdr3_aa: CASSFSRGKNTGELFF
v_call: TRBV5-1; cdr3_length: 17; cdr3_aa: CASSHSSGDPFSNEQFF
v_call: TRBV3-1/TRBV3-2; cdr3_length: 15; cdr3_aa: CASSQATGAGEKLFF
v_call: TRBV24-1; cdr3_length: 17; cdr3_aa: CATSDPRTSGVQETQYF
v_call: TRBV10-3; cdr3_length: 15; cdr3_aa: CAISETDRAGETQYF
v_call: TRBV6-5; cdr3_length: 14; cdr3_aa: CASRWGTAGNTIYF
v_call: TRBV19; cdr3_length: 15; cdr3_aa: CATLKNPPGDYGYTF
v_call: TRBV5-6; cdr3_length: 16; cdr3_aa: CASSPRAGFGSYEQYF
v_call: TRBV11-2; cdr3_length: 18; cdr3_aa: CASSLQGVLSSYNSPLHF
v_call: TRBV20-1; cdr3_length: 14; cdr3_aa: CSASAGGPSYEQYF
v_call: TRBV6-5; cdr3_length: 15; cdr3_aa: CASKLLGQGTYEQYF
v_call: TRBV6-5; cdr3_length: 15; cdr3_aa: CASTGDRGRWETQYF